This entry lists 20 T cell receptor beta chains sequenced from one sample in a study of Ad26.COV2.S vaccination and SARS-CoV-2 variants. Some clones are missing from TCRdb's copy, which holds only in-frame ones; the method was immunoSEQ multiplex PCR. The sample lists 350,000 to 450,000 clones, around nine tenths occurring once. The sample's treatment: around 19 received Ad26.COV2.S at low or high dose, single or two shots; about five received placebo; per-sample allocation not given. Following the first vaccine or placebo injection, samples were taken on day 63. This material consisted of peripheral blood, taken in a trial of Ad26.COV2.S vaccine versus placebo. The receptors were gathered from a person aged 18 to 65 who received the Ad26.COV2.S COVID-19 vaccine or a placebo.

The V call is TRBV5-1, the J call TRBJ2-7; unclear D gene. Trimming cost V 2 bases and J 3 bases, with 15 bases left between them. The CDR3 sequence is 15 residues long. CDR1 and CDR2 from the germline V gene are SGHRS and YFSETQ. The CDR3 nucleotides read TGCGCCAGCAGCTTCGGCCAGACCCTTGACTACGAGCAGTACTTC. Its translation is CASSFGQTLDYEQYF.

In the case of this clone: Other DNA sequences within the sample encode an identical CDR3. This rearrangement joins TRBV5-4 to TRBJ1-2; D is perhaps TRBD1 (6 bases). Trimming cost V 4 bases and J 2 bases, with 9 bases left between them. Per germline, CDR1 SGHNT and CDR2 YYREEE (reference sequence). The CDR3 length is 13 residues. CDR3 loop: CASSPDRNYGYTF. Written as DNA, the CDR3 is TGTGCCAGCAGCCCCGACAGGAACTATGGCTACACCTTC.

J is TRBJ1-5 and V is TRBV28; D is unresolved. The V and J ends lost 2 bases and 2 bases respectively, with 10 bases between them. The CDR3 contains 15 residues. CDR1 is MDHEN and CDR2 is SYDVKM in the germline V gene. The CDR3 reads CASSLRGRGNQPQHF. In nucleotides, the CDR3 is TGTGCCAGCAGTTTACGAGGGAGAGGCAATCAGCCCCAGCATTTT.

V usage is TRBV4-3 and J usage is TRBJ2-1, with 16 bases that match TRBD2. Germline V gene lookup returns CDR1 LGHNA and CDR2 YSLEER. The CDR3 is 17 residues long. Trimming at V came to 0 bases and at J to 7 bases, leaving 3 bases not matched to a gene. In nucleotides, the CDR3 is TGCGCCAGCAGCCAAGATCGGGGACTAGCGGGAGGGAATGAGCAGTTCTTC. This translates into CASSQDRGLAGGNEQFF.

This sequence joins TRBV5-8 and TRBJ2-4, with D possibly matching TRBD2 (5 bases). Germline CDR1 and CDR2: SGHTS and YDEGEE. V shed 1 base and J shed 0 bases, with 11 bases lying between them. The CDR3 spans 16 residues. The CDR3 DNA sequence: TGTGCCAGCAGCTTGATCGAGCGGTTAGCCAAAAACATTCAGTACTTC. Amino acids: CASSLIERLAKNIQYF.

This chain uses TRBV11-2 with TRBJ2-5; D ambiguous. The CDR3 loop spans 11 amino acids. Trimming left V 5 bases short and J 3 bases short, with 4 bases between. Germline values: CDR1 SGHAT, CDR2 FQNNGV. The CDR3 loop is CASSREETQYF. The CDR3 DNA sequence: TGTGCCAGCAGCCGCGAAGAGACCCAGTACTTC.

The chain joins TRBV5-6 to TRBJ2-7, with D possibly TRBD1 on 6 matching bases. This CDR3 has 14 amino acids. CDR1 is SGHDT, CDR2 YYEEEE, per germline. Between the trimmed V and J ends, which lost 5 bases and 6 bases, there was a span of 18 bases. The CDR3 region has the DNA TGTGCCAGCAGTCATGAGCTGGACAGCATCGAGCAGTACTTC. Residues: CASSHELDSIEQYF.

CDR3 residues: CASSLEGPDSGEQYF. CDR3 DNA sequence: TGTGCCAGCAGCTTGGAGGGGCCCGACAGTGGGGAGCAGTACTTC. V and J are TRBV5-4 and TRBJ2-7; D perhaps matches TRBD1 (5 bases). The CDR3 consists of 15 residues. CDR1 and CDR2 from the germline V gene are SGHNT and YYREEE (reference sequence). Between the trimmed V and J ends, which lost 0 bases and 7 bases, there was a span of 17 bases.

The chain has TRBV6-5 and TRBJ2-5, with a weak D call TRBD1 (6 bases). This CDR3 is 13 amino acids long. Germline loops: CDR1 MNHEY, CDR2 SVGAGI. V lost 0 bases and J lost 6, with 8 bases in between. The chain's CDR3 is CASSYSRGQTQYF. DNA for the CDR3: TGTGCCAGCAGTTACTCCAGGGGCCAGACCCAGTACTTC.

This clone has more than one count but fewer than ten. The chain has TRBV4-1 and TRBJ2-4, with 7 bases that match TRBD2. CDR1 is MGHRA and CDR2 is YSYEKL in the germline V gene. The CDR3 sequence is 15 residues long. With 4 bases clipped from V and 3 bases from J, the junction kept 6 bases outside the gene matches. The CDR3 is CASSLPGLLKNIQYF. The CDR3 nucleotides read TGCGCCAGCAGCCTACCGGGACTACTCAAAAACATTCAGTACTTC.

The CDR3 loop reads CASSLAGERYEQYF. DNA of the CDR3: TGTGCCAGCAGCTTAGCGGGAGAGAGGTACGAGCAGTACTTC. The rearrangement uses TRBV11-2 and TRBJ2-7; a possible D gene is TRBD2 (6 bases). CDR1 is SGHAT and CDR2 is FQNNGV in the germline V gene. Trimming removed 1 base at V and 4 bases at J, with 11 bases between. This CDR3 has 14 residues. Full variable domain (missing parts from reference TRBV11-2 and TRBJ2-7): EAGVAQSPRYKIIEKRQSVAFWCNPISGHATLYWYQQILGQGPKLLIQFQNNGVVDDSQLPKDRFSAERLKGVDSTLKIQPAKLEDSAVYLCASSLAGERYEQYFGPGTRLTVT.

This chain links TRBV18 with TRBJ2-5; 14 bases map to TRBD2. Germline lookup yields CDR1 KGHSH and CDR2 LQKENI. V was clipped by 2 bases and J by 5 bases; unmatched bases: 16. There are 20 residues in the CDR3. The CDR3 sequence is CASSPSPGTSGSDGGETQYF. CDR3 DNA: TGTGCCAGCTCACCAAGTCCCGGGACTAGCGGGAGTGATGGAGGGGAGACCCAGTACTTC.

This chain connects TRBV3-1 (or the pseudogene TRBV3-2) to TRBJ1-5; D unresolved. Germline CDR1 and CDR2: LGHDT and YNNKEL (reference sequence). Trimming took 5 bases from V and 5 from J, leaving 10 bases between them. This CDR3 has 13 amino acids. The CDR3 DNA is TGTGCCAGCAGCGAGTGGGTCGATCAGCCCCAGCATTTT. Translated, it gives CASSEWVDQPQHF.

The chain recombines TRBV6-2 or TRBV6-3 with TRBJ1-2; D call uncertain. The germline V gene encodes CDR1 MNHEY and CDR2 SVGEGT. The CDR3 covers 12 residues. V lost 5 bases, J lost 1 base, and 5 bases lay in between. The CDR3 DNA is TGTGCCAGCAGTCCGGTTAACTATGGCTACACCTTC. Its translation: CASSPVNYGYTF.

The V gene is TRBV19, the J gene TRBJ2-1, with 8 bases fitting TRBD1. V trimming: 5 bases; J trimming: 8 bases; junction bases outside the gene matches: 8. The CDR3 loop spans 14 amino acids. Germline V CDR1 and CDR2: LNHDA, SQIVND (reference sequence). CDR3 nucleotide sequence: TGTGCCAGTAGTTCATACAGGGGGTCCGATGAGCAGTTCTTC. This sequence encodes CASSSYRGSDEQFF.

This chain links TRBV11-3 with TRBJ2-2, with 7 bases matching TRBD2. From germline, CDR1 is SGHNT and CDR2 YENEEA. This CDR3 contains 15 residues. The trim removed 5 bases at V and 0 bases at J, leaving 3 bases unmatched. The CDR3 here is CASSPLAANTGELFF. The DNA for the CDR3 is TGTGCCAGCAGCCCCCTAGCGGCGAACACCGGGGAGCTGTTTTTT.

The rearrangement links TRBV29-1 to TRBJ2-5; D remains unclear. The germline V and J ends were trimmed by 4 bases and 4 bases, with 7 bases remaining between them. The CDR3 is 11 amino acids. Germline V CDR1 and CDR2: SQVTM, ANQGSEA. CDR3 sequence: CSVGWGETQYF. CDR3 nucleotide sequence: TGCAGCGTTGGATGGGGAGAGACCCAGTACTTC. The full variable domain, completed using reference TRBV29-1 and TRBJ2-5, is SAVISQKPSRDICQRGTSLTIQCQVDSQVTMMFWYRQQPGQSLTLIATANQGSEATYESGFVIDKFPISRPNLTFSTLTVSNMSPEDSSIYLCSVGWGETQYFGPGTRLLVL.

The chain recombines TRBV27 with TRBJ2-2; 7 positions agree with TRBD1. The germline V gene encodes CDR1 MNHEY and CDR2 SMNVEV (reference sequence). The CDR3 runs 15 residues. Trimming removed 5 bases from V and 1 base from J; junction bases left unmatched: 4. The CDR3 here is CASSTWTGNTGELFF. The CDR3 bases are TGTGCCAGCAGTACCTGGACAGGGAACACCGGGGAGCTGTTTTTT.

This rearrangement joins TRBV13 to TRBJ2-5, with TRBD2 matching over 9 bases. V was clipped by 8 bases and J by 5 bases; unmatched bases: 12. Per germline, CDR1 PRHDT and CDR2 FYEKMQ (reference sequence). There are 15 residues in the CDR3. Here the CDR3 DNA reads TGTGCCAGCGAAATGGCGGGAGGGCCGAAGGAGACCCAGTACTTC. It encodes CASEMAGGPKETQYF. The variable domain in full, completed from reference TRBV13 and TRBJ2-5, reads AAGVIQSPRHLIKEKRETATLKCYPIPRHDTVYWYQQGPGQDPQFLISFYEKMQSDKGSIPDRFSAQQFSDYHSELNMSSLELGDSALYFCASEMAGGPKETQYFGPGTRLLVL.

The chain employs TRBV27 and TRBJ2-7; 10 bases are shared with TRBD2. V was pared by 7 bases and J by 6 bases, with 6 bases of the junction left unmatched. Germline V CDR1 and CDR2: MNHEY, SMNVEV (reference sequence). CDR3 size: 13 residues. The CDR3 region is CASMPVAGGEQYF. The CDR3 DNA reads as TGTGCCAGCATGCCTGTAGCGGGAGGCGAGCAGTACTTC.